This T cell receptor beta chain is from a study of beta chain features in type 1 diabetes. Germline V lookup: CDR1 SGHDT, CDR2 YYEEEE. CDR3 length: 11 amino acids. The ends were cut back, 0 bases at V and 12 bases at J, with 4 bases in the middle. This clone was recorded at least ten times. Every bit of the isolated RNA underwent reverse transcription, so sequencing read expressed TCRB transcripts. This table comes from immunoSEQ multiplex PCR, and its TCRdb copy is limited to in-frame clones, with some not included. This repertoire shows 200,000 to 250,000 clones, approximately 10% found once; its top ten account for approximately 1.5%.

The receptor was derived from a man aged 18 to 29 in good health. J is TRBJ2-6 and V is TRBV5-6; D ambiguous. Sequenced material: central memory CD4+ T cells from blood. The CDR3 coding sequence is TGTGCCAGCAGCTTGGCCGGCGTCCTGACTTTC. Translated: CASSLAGVLTF.